The 29 T cell receptor beta chains below come from one sample, sequenced in a study of shared clonotypes between healthy human individuals. Profiled with immunoSEQ multiplex PCR; TCRdb holds only in-frame clones, not every one. Of about 490,000 clones listed, around 80% are singletons. The sequenced material came from PBMCs. The source of these receptors is a woman aged 40 to 50 in good health. Some clones in this sample may be carry-over from other donors' samples.

The chain employs TRBV18 and TRBJ2-3; TRBD2 matches 10 bases. There are 15 residues in the CDR3. CDR1 and CDR2 from the germline V gene are KGHSH and LQKENI. J was trimmed by 0 bases and V by 5 bases; bases with no gene match: 2. CDR3 DNA sequence: TGTGCCAGCTCAGAACTAGCGGGAAGCACAGATACGCAGTATTTT. This codes for CASSELAGSTDTQYF. The whole variable domain, remainder taken from reference TRBV18 and TRBJ2-3, is NAGVMQNPRHLVRRRGQEARLRCSPMKGHSHVYWYRQLPEEGLKFMVYLQKENIIDESGMPKERFSAEFPKEGPSILRIQQVVRGDSAAYFCASSELAGSTDTQYFGPGTRLTVL.

V is TRBV2 and J is TRBJ1-2; D is undetermined. Germline V gives CDR1 SNHLY, CDR2 FYNNEI. Trimming stripped 6 bases from V and 5 bases from J, with 13 bases between. The CDR3 length is 13 residues. CDR3 DNA: TGTGCCAGCAGATATGCACCTGGGTATGGCTACACCTTC. This encodes CASRYAPGYGYTF. The full variable domain, its missing parts supplied by reference TRBV2 and TRBJ1-2, is EPEVTQTPSHQVTQMGQEVILRCVPISNHLYFYWYRQILGQKVEFLVSFYNNEISEKSEIFDDQFSVERPDGSNFTLKIRSTKLEDSAMYFCASRYAPGYGYTFGSGTRLTVV.

The chain employs TRBV29-1 and TRBJ2-3; 11 nucleotides agree with TRBD1. This CDR3 spans 17 amino acids. In germline, CDR1 is SQVTM, CDR2 ANQGSEA. V was clipped by 7 bases and J by 2 bases; unmatched bases: 14. CDR3 in DNA: TGCAGCGCGTCAAGAGGACAGGGGGCAACACTCACAGATACGCAGTATTTT. This encodes CSASRGQGATLTDTQYF.

The rearrangement uses TRBV2 and TRBJ2-1, with TRBD2 identical over 13 bases. There are 22 residues in the CDR3. V shed 6 bases, J shed 0 bases, and the junction held 20 bases outside the gene matches. Germline assignment: CDR1 SNHLY and CDR2 FYNNEI. The CDR3 loop reads CASSTEGGTRTSGSGSYNEQFF. The CDR3 DNA sequence: TGTGCCAGCAGCACCGAGGGAGGGACCCGGACTAGCGGGAGTGGCTCCTACAATGAGCAGTTCTTC.

The chain's CDR3 is CASSMETGGYSYNEQFF. CDR3 in DNA: TGTGCCAGTAGTATGGAGACAGGGGGATACTCCTACAATGAGCAGTTCTTC. This chain joins TRBV19 and TRBJ2-1; 9 bases match TRBD1. CDR1 is LNHDA, CDR2 SQIVND, per germline (reference sequence). This CDR3 has 17 residues. The J segment lost 0 bases and the V segment lost 3 bases, leaving 6 bases of the junction unmatched.

The V call is TRBV30, the J call TRBJ1-6; maybe TRBD1 (5 bases). The CDR3 has 15 residues. Per germline, CDR1 GTSNPN and CDR2 SVGIG (reference sequence). Trimming took 0 bases from V and 7 from J, leaving 13 bases between them. CDR3 protein: CAWSVRTWGNSPLHF. Here the CDR3 DNA reads TGTGCCTGGAGTGTTAGAACATGGGGGAATTCACCCCTCCACTTT.

The V and J genes are TRBV28 and TRBJ1-5; 11 bases match TRBD1. The V and J ends lost 4 bases and 6 bases, in that order; junction bases with no gene match: 5. Per germline, CDR1 MDHEN and CDR2 SYDVKM. This CDR3 comprises 15 residues. CDR3 bases: TGTGCCAGCAGTTGGGACAGGGGGTTTTTTCAGCCCCAGCATTTT. Translation gives CASSWDRGFFQPQHF. Using reference TRBV28 and TRBJ1-5 for the parts outside the CDR3, the full variable domain is DVKVTQSSRYLVKRTGEKVFLECVQDMDHENMFWYRQDPGLGLRLIYFSYDVKMKEKGDIPEGYSVSREKKERFSLILESASTNQTSMYLCASSWDRGFFQPQHFGDGTRLSIL.

This clone has only one observation. The chain carries TRBV27 and TRBJ2-5, with D tentatively TRBD1 or TRBD2 (5 bases each). Germline V CDR1 and CDR2: MNHEY, SMNVEV (reference sequence). Trimming took 4 bases from V and 4 from J, leaving 19 bases between them. The CDR3 has 16 amino acids. CDR3 sequence: CASSSSSGTSRETQYF. Written as DNA, the CDR3 is TGTGCCAGCAGTTCTTCCTCCGGGACCAGCCGAGAGACCCAGTACTTC.

The chain combines TRBV11-2 with TRBJ2-5, with D perhaps matching TRBD2 (6 bases). The last part of the DNA fits TRBJ2-7 better; the J call may be wrong. The germline V gene encodes CDR1 SGHAT and CDR2 FQNNGV. This CDR3 comprises 18 residues. This chain's CDR3 is CASSSLLRASAYSYEQYF. CDR3 DNA sequence: TGTGCCAGCAGCTCGCTGCTGAGGGCTAGCGCCTACTCCTACGAGCAGTACTTC.

This clone has just a few counts. The genes are TRBV4-3 and TRBJ1-5; D is unresolved. Trimming removed 1 base at V and 6 bases at J, with 16 bases between. There are 16 residues in the CDR3. Germline CDR1 LGHNA, CDR2 YSLEER. The CDR3 DNA follows: TGCGCCAGCAGCCAAGTCGTCTCCTCGGGAGGTCAGCCCCAGCATTTT. It codes for CASSQVVSSGGQPQHF.

This sequence joins TRBV5-1 and TRBJ2-3; no reliable D call. Germline V CDR1 and CDR2: SGHRS, YFSETQ. Trimming stripped 0 bases from V and 2 bases from J, with 7 bases between. The CDR3 is made up of 14 amino acids. In DNA, the CDR3 is TGCGCCAGCAGCTTGGGGCATAACACAGATACGCAGTATTTT. Translation gives CASSLGHNTDTQYF. The whole variable domain, remainder taken from reference TRBV5-1 and TRBJ2-3, is KAGVTQTPRYLIKTRGQQVTLSCSPISGHRSVSWYQQTPGQGLQFLFEYFSETQRNKGNFPGRFSGRQFSNSRSEMNVSTLELGDSALYLCASSLGHNTDTQYFGPGTRLTVL.

This clone has just one count. The chain couples TRBV18 to TRBJ2-5; tentatively, D is TRBD2 (6 bases). There are 13 residues in the CDR3. Trimming cost V 5 bases and J 5 bases, with 12 bases left between them. Germline CDR1 KGHSH, CDR2 LQKENI. Written as DNA, the CDR3 is TGTGCCAGCTCATCGACTAGTATGGAGACCCAGTACTTC. Encoded protein: CASSSTSMETQYF.

This chain uses TRBV19 with TRBJ2-3; no definite D call. Trimming stripped 0 bases from V and 4 bases from J, with 2 bases between. The CDR3 has 12 amino acids. CDR1 is LNHDA, CDR2 SQIVND, per germline (reference sequence). CDR3 amino acids: CASSIEADTQYF. CDR3 nucleotide sequence: TGTGCCAGTAGTATAGAGGCAGATACGCAGTATTTT. Full variable domain (remainder filled in from reference TRBV19 and TRBJ2-3): DGGITQSPKYLFRKEGQNVTLSCEQNLNHDAMYWYRQDPGQGLRLIYYSQIVNDFQKGDIAEGYSVSREKKESFPLTVTSAQKNPTAFYLCASSIEADTQYFGPGTRLTVL.

The rearrangement uses TRBV7-3 and TRBJ2-3; 7 nucleotides agree with TRBD2. V was clipped by 4 bases and J by 3 bases; unmatched bases: 13. The V gene's germline CDR1 is SGHTA and CDR2 FQGTGA. CDR3 length equals 17 residues. The CDR3: CASSSPPGGSRTDTQYF. In DNA, the CDR3 is TGTGCCAGCAGCTCACCACCGGGCGGGAGTAGAACAGATACGCAGTATTTT. Full variable domain (outside the CDR3, taken from reference TRBV7-3 and TRBJ2-3): GAGVSQTPSNKVTEKGKYVELRCDPISGHTALYWYRQSLGQGPEFLIYFQGTGAADDSGLPNDRFFAVRPEGSVSTLKIQRTERGDSAVYLCASSSPPGGSRTDTQYFGPGTRLTVL.

The V call is TRBV30, the J call TRBJ2-5; the D gene is possibly TRBD2 (5 bases). CDR1 is GTSNPN and CDR2 is SVGIG in the germline V gene (reference sequence). The V end was cut by 3 bases, the J end by 2 bases, with 13 bases between. CDR3 length equals 14 residues. CDR3 nucleotides: TGTGCCTGGAGGGGCAGCGGAGCTCAAGAGACCCAGTACTTC. Protein product: CAWRGSGAQETQYF.

The V call is TRBV18, the J call TRBJ2-7; D is unclear. Looked up from germline, CDR1 is KGHSH and CDR2 is LQKENI. The CDR3 extends over 14 amino acids. The V end lost 3 bases, the J end lost 2 bases, and 11 bases lay between the germline ends. CDR3 protein: CASSPVLPPYEQYF. CDR3 sequence (DNA): TGTGCCAGCTCACCGGTCCTTCCTCCCTACGAGCAGTACTTC.

This clone appeared a single time. The chain carries TRBV18 and TRBJ2-1, with TRBD2 matching 7 bases. CDR3 length: 16 amino acids. Germline-derived CDR1 and CDR2 are KGHSH and LQKENI. After removal of 3 bases from V and 3 bases from J, the junction contained 8 bases not matched to a gene. The CDR3 DNA is TGTGCCAGCTCACCCCCCCTAGCGGTCGACTACAATGAGCAGTTCTTC. Its translation is CASSPPLAVDYNEQFF. Supplemented by reference TRBV18 and TRBJ2-1, the full variable domain reads NAGVMQNPRHLVRRRGQEARLRCSPMKGHSHVYWYRQLPEEGLKFMVYLQKENIIDESGMPKERFSAEFPKEGPSILRIQQVVRGDSAAYFCASSPPLAVDYNEQFFGPGTRLTVL.

The CDR3 spells CSVEDTGEVQYF. Here the CDR3 DNA reads TGCAGCGTTGAAGATACAGGGGAGGTGCAGTACTTC. The V call is TRBV29-1, the J call TRBJ2-7, with D perhaps TRBD1 (7 bases). Trimming cost V 0 bases and J 9 bases, with 12 bases left between them. Germline loops: CDR1 SQVTM, CDR2 ANQGSEA. The CDR3 totals 12 residues.

V gene TRBV7-3 combines with J gene TRBJ2-7, with TRBD2 matching 9 bases. Germline CDR1 SGHTA, CDR2 FQGTGA. Unmatched junction bases numbered 1, after V lost 3 bases and J lost 1 base. The CDR3 sequence is 14 residues long. This CDR3 is CASSFSGSSYEQYF. The CDR3 nucleotides read TGTGCCAGCAGCTTTAGCGGGAGTTCCTACGAGCAGTACTTC. Based on the CDR3 plus reference TRBV7-3 and TRBJ2-7, the full variable domain is GAGVSQTPSNKVTEKGKYVELRCDPISGHTALYWYRQSLGQGPEFLIYFQGTGAADDSGLPNDRFFAVRPEGSVSTLKIQRTERGDSAVYLCASSFSGSSYEQYFGPGTRLTVT.

This chain connects TRBV9 to TRBJ2-1; the match to TRBD2 covers 7 bases. This CDR3 spans 12 amino acids. V lost 7 bases to trimming and J lost 2 bases; unmatched junction nucleotides: 0. Germline CDR1 SGDLS, CDR2 YYNGEE. The CDR3 here is CASGRAYNEQFF. For the CDR3, the DNA is TGTGCCAGCGGGAGGGCCTACAATGAGCAGTTCTTC. The complete variable domain, with remaining parts taken from reference TRBV9 and TRBJ2-1, reads DSGVTQTPKHLITATGQRVTLRCSPRSGDLSVYWYQQSLDQGLQFLIQYYNGEERAKGNILERFSAQQFPDLHSELNLSSLELGDSALYFCASGRAYNEQFFGPGTRLTVL.

A single count supports this clone. This chain connects TRBV28 to TRBJ2-7; 9 bases fit TRBD1. The germline V gene has CDR1 MDHEN and CDR2 SYDVKM. With 6 bases clipped from V and 5 bases from J, the junction kept 11 bases outside the gene matches. The CDR3 runs 15 residues. The CDR3 DNA sequence: TGTGCCAGCAGCCCCCCCGGGACAGGGCGAAACGAGCAGTACTTC. Translation gives CASSPPGTGRNEQYF.

Notes on this clone: Within the sample, other DNA sequences also encode this same CDR3. CDR3 residues: CASSQLGTSGTKQYF. In DNA form, the CDR3 reads TGCGCCAGCAGCCAACTGGGGACCAGCGGGACTAAGCAGTACTTC. The chain is built from TRBV4-1 and TRBJ2-7; TRBD2 aligns across 7 bases. The germline gives CDR1 MGHRA, CDR2 YSYEKL. The CDR3 length is 15 residues. The ends lost 2 bases at V and 8 bases at J; junction bases unmatched: 12.

The chain links TRBV7-9 to TRBJ1-4; D not resolved. V lost 5 bases and J 6 bases, leaving 22 bases between the germline ends. The CDR3 length is 17 residues. CDR1 is SEHNR and CDR2 is FQNEAQ in the germline V gene (reference sequence). The CDR3 protein is CASSISFYGYGDEKLFF. The DNA of the CDR3 is TGTGCCAGCAGCATAAGTTTTTACGGGTATGGAGATGAAAAACTGTTTTTT.

This clone has ten or more counts. This chain joins TRBV27 and TRBJ2-5; TRBD2 agrees at 11 bases. Germline V gene sequence: CDR1 MNHEY, CDR2 SMNVEV (reference sequence). The CDR3 totals 15 residues. The V segment lost 2 bases and the J segment 7 bases; nucleotides outside the gene matches: 6. In DNA form, the CDR3 reads TGTGCCAGCAGTTTAACTAGCGGGAGTTTAGGGACCCAGTACTTC. Amino acid sequence: CASSLTSGSLGTQYF.

The chain recombines TRBV4-2 with TRBJ2-7; a possible D gene is TRBD2 (5 bases). Germline CDR1 LGHNA, CDR2 YNFKEQ. The V gene lost 0 bases and the J gene lost 0 bases, with 15 bases spanning the gap. This CDR3 is 17 amino acids long. The CDR3: CASSQDSSRDISYEQYF. The DNA for the CDR3 is TGTGCCAGCAGCCAAGATTCCTCACGGGATATCTCCTACGAGCAGTACTTC.

As to this clone: The junction departs from germline at one end; a sequencing error may be responsible. V usage is TRBV5-4 and J usage is TRBJ2-3; D not certain. Germline lookup yields CDR1 SGHNT and CDR2 YYREEE (reference sequence). The CDR3 runs 14 residues. DNA for the CDR3: TGTGCCGGCAGCCCTATGATGAGCACAGATACGCAGTATTTT. Its translation is CAGSPMMSTDTQYF. Supplemented by reference TRBV5-4 and TRBJ2-3, the full variable domain reads ETGVTQSPTHLIKTRGQQVTLRCSSQSGHNTVSWYQQALGQGPQFIFQYYREEENGRGNFPPRFSGLQFPNYSSELNVNALELDDSALYLCAGSPMMSTDTQYFGPGTRLTVL.

The chain is built from TRBV2 and TRBJ2-6; TRBD1 matches 8 bases. The CDR3 length is 15 residues. After removal of 6 bases from V and 3 bases from J, the junction contained 4 bases not matched to a gene. Looked up from germline, CDR1 is SNHLY and CDR2 is FYNNEI. CDR3: CASRETGVGANVLTF. The CDR3 DNA reads as TGTGCCAGCAGAGAGACAGGGGTTGGGGCCAACGTCCTGACTTTC.

On this clone: At one boundary the junction diverges from the germline segment, which might be a read error. This chain joins TRBV7-7 and TRBJ2-5; 7 bases map to TRBD1. The CDR3 is 13 residues long. Per the germline V gene, CDR1 is SSHAT and CDR2 is FNYEAQ (reference sequence). CDR3 protein: CASSLEGAGTQYF. The CDR3 nucleotides read TGTGCTAGCAGCTTAGAGGGGGCCGGGACCCAGTACTTC.

Of note for this clone: Other nucleotide sequences from this sample produce the same CDR3. V is TRBV28 and J is TRBJ2-3; D unclear. The V and J ends lost 6 bases and 0 bases respectively, with 7 bases between them. This CDR3 spans 13 amino acids. The germline V gene encodes CDR1 MDHEN and CDR2 SYDVKM. The CDR3 DNA follows: TGTGCCAGCAGCCCGCCTAGCACAGATACGCAGTATTTT. Translation gives CASSPPSTDTQYF.